These T cell receptor beta chains were read from a single sample in a study of CD8 T cells in Susac syndrome. TCRdb itself ran the immunoSEQ multiplex PCR reads through MiXCR, one entry per CDR3 protein. The sample has some 160,000 distinct CDR3 sequences, nearly 97% seen once. The sequencing input was CD4+ T cells from PBMCs. These TCRs come from a human donor with Susac syndrome. Each CDR3 is given with its conserved first and last residue. The D gene is left open where the match is weak. Some rows mark clone size as missing; the rest say once, few, many or name a class of expanded clone.

clone size | D gene | J gene | V gene | CDR3 protein | CDR3 DNA
NA | TRBD2 | TRBJ2-7 | TRBV4-1 | CASSQITLAGVTYEQYF | TGCGCCAGCAGCCAGATCACACTAGCGGGGGTTACCTACGAGCAGTACTTC
NA | TRBD2 | TRBJ2-1 | TRBV4-1 | CASSQLTSGRGNEQFF | TGCGCCAGCAGCCAGTTGACTAGCGGGAGAGGTAATGAGCAGTTCTTC
NA | NA | TRBJ2-5 | TRBV2 | CASRNPGPLQETQYF | TGTGCCAGCAGAAATCCGGGCCCTTTACAAGAGACCCAGTACTTC
NA | NA | TRBJ2-7 | TRBV4-1 | CASSQASMPYEQYF | TGCGCCAGCAGCCAAGCCTCAATGCCCTACGAGCAGTACTTC
once | NA | TRBJ1-4 | TRBV18 | CASSPLWTVDEKLFF | TGTGCCAGCTCCCCACTCTGGACGGTGGATGAAAAACTGTTTTTT
NA | NA | TRBJ2-1 | TRBV20-1 | CSAETLNEQFF | TGCAGTGCTGAGACTTTGAATGAGCAGTTCTTC
NA | TRBD1 | TRBJ1-1 | TRBV29-1 | CSVTDRSTPFF | TGCAGCGTGACGGACAGGTCAACGCCTTTCTTT
NA | NA | TRBJ1-1 | TRBV18 | CASSLLAPDTEAFF | TGTGCCAGCTCACTCCTAGCACCTGACACTGAAGCTTTCTTT
NA | NA | TRBJ1-1 | TRBV12-3/TRBV12-4 | CASRPTGRATEAFF | TGTGCCAGCAGGCCGACAGGAAGGGCCACTGAAGCTTTCTTT
NA | TRBD1 | TRBJ2-2 | TRBV18 | CASSPDRGGISAGELFF | TGTGCCAGCTCACCTGACAGGGGTGGAATCTCGGCCGGGGAGCTGTTTTTT
NA | NA | TRBJ1-5 | TRBV23-1 | CAALGDDNQPQHF | TGCGCCGCACTGGGGGATGACAATCAGCCCCAGCATTTT